This paragraph covers one T cell receptor beta chain sequence. This sample stems from a study of cytomegalovirus exposure and HLA in healthy donors. The germline V gene has CDR1 MNHEY and CDR2 SVGAGI. V was shortened by 4 bases and J by 3 bases, with 15 bases between the two germline ends. This CDR3 has 15 amino acids. Primers for the PCR totalled 60 Vbeta and 13 Jbeta. Study processing details: Unique TCR beta chains numbered approximately 80 million in a later analysis, with roughly 9.9 million shared. Libraries were prepared by immunoSEQ multiplex PCR; TCRdb keeps only in-frame clonotypes and omits some of them. The V and J calls and clone size come from that table; D and trimming were worked out from the DNA. The data show 150,000 to 200,000 clones, with 81% seen just once and 1.5% to 2% held by the top ten.

Input material: PBMCs. The V call is TRBV6-5, the J call TRBJ1-2; a possible D gene is TRBD1 (5 bases). The TCR was taken from a young man in good health and CMV-seronegative. The CDR3 reads CASSLAGSLDYGYTF. In nucleotides, the CDR3 is TGTGCCAGCAGTTTAGCAGGGTCGCTGGACTATGGCTACACCTTC.